This TCR beta chain originates from a study of shared clonotypes between healthy human individuals. This CDR3 comprises 16 residues. V was pared by 5 bases and J by 1 base, with 6 bases of the junction left unmatched. Germline CDR1 reads MGHDK; CDR2 reads SYGVNS. Terminally differentiated effector memory CD45RA+ cells were left out of the naive CD8 fraction, which was CD45RO-negative and positively selected for CCR7. The repertoire was sequenced with immunoSEQ multiplex PCR; TCRdb's copy has only in-frame clones and lacks some. This table has some 1,900,000 clones, approximately 95% appearing once. This clonotype was sampled from a man aged 18-30 years in good health. Sequenced: naive CD8+ T cells sorted from blood. The chain uses TRBV25-1 and TRBJ2-5; 11 nucleotides match TRBD1. CDR3: CASSPRTGGSQETQYF. In nucleotides, the CDR3 is TGTGCCAGCAGTCCCAGGACAGGGGGCTCCCAAGAGACCCAGTACTTC.